These 8 T cell receptor beta chains originate from one sample sequenced in a study of T cells after yellow fever vaccination. TCRdb independently ran MiXCR on the 5' RACE reads; one entry per CDR3 protein. The sample consists of around 600,000 distinct CDR3 sequences, roughly an eighth of them appearing once. The input for sequencing was PBMCs, taken on the day of the yellow fever booster vaccination. The receptors derive from a man aged 25-45 years who received the YFV17D yellow fever vaccine.

The CDR3 DNA is TGTGCCAGCACGTCCCCCGGGGATAAGGCCGGGGAGCTGTTTTTT. This sequence encodes CASTSPGDKAGELFF. This sequence joins TRBV28 and TRBJ2-2, with TRBD2 as a possible D gene (5 bases). The germline V gene encodes CDR1 MDHEN and CDR2 SYDVKM. V lost 7 bases, J lost 6 bases, and 18 bases lay in between. The CDR3 is made up of 15 amino acids.

This clonotype appeared a few times. The chain has TRBV2 and TRBJ2-6; 8 bases match TRBD1. The length of the CDR3 is 18 residues. Germline CDR1 reads SNHLY; CDR2 reads FYNNEI. The V gene end was trimmed by 7 bases and the J gene end by 2 bases; junction bases not matched to a gene: 13. CDR3 DNA: TGTGCCAGCACTCGACAGGGGAACTTACGGCCTGGGGCCAACGTCCTGACTTTC. This translates into CASTRQGNLRPGANVLTF.

The chain links TRBV19 to TRBJ1-1; D not resolved. V lost 3 bases to trimming and J lost 8 bases, with 13 bases between them. There are 13 residues in the CDR3. Per germline, CDR1 LNHDA and CDR2 SQIVND (reference sequence). CDR3 sequence (DNA): TGTGCCAGTAGTATCCGGATTTTAGGGGAAGCTTTCTTT. It is translated as CASSIRILGEAFF.

At least ten counts were recorded for this clonotype. The chain couples TRBV29-1 to TRBJ2-4, with D maybe TRBD2 (5 bases). V lost 6 bases, J lost 7 bases, and 13 bases lay in between. Germline assignment: CDR1 SQVTM and CDR2 ANQGSEA. The CDR3 covers 12 residues. CDR3: CSVSEGLNIQYF. In DNA, the CDR3 is TGCAGCGTCTCAGAGGGCTTGAACATTCAGTACTTC.

This clonotype was detected a few times. This chain uses TRBV6-2 or TRBV6-3 with TRBJ2-7; D tentatively reads TRBD1 or TRBD2 (5 bases each). The V end lost 5 bases, the J end lost 2 bases, and 22 bases lay between the germline ends. This CDR3 comprises 17 residues. Germline-derived CDR1 and CDR2 are MNHEY and SVGEGT. The CDR3 region is CASSPGLAGTDPYEQYF. For the CDR3, the DNA is TGTGCCAGCAGTCCGGGCCTTGCCGGGACGGACCCCTACGAGCAGTACTTC.

This clonotype occurred a few times. The gene calls are TRBV6-2 or TRBV6-3 and TRBJ2-1; D may be TRBD1 or TRBD2 (6 bases each). The ends were cut back, 7 bases at V and 8 bases at J, with 18 bases in the middle. CDR3 length equals 14 residues. Germline V CDR1 and CDR2: MNHEY, SVGEGT. CDR3 residues: CASTQGIGRYEQFF. The CDR3 DNA is TGTGCCAGCACCCAGGGGATAGGGAGGTATGAGCAGTTCTTC.

This clonotype has ten or more counts. The chain links TRBV20-1 to TRBJ2-3, with D possibly called TRBD1 or TRBD2 (5 bases each). The V gene's germline CDR1 is DFQATT and CDR2 SNEGSKA (reference sequence). CDR3 length: 14 amino acids. Trimming removed 5 bases at V and 4 bases at J, with 16 bases between. The CDR3 loop reads CSARRGARADTQYF. The CDR3 DNA follows: TGCAGTGCTCGCCGGGGCGCTCGGGCAGATACGCAGTATTTT.

This clonotype came up a few times. The rearrangement uses TRBV20-1 and TRBJ2-1; TRBD2 agrees at 12 bases. The CDR3 loop spans 12 amino acids. The V segment lost 6 bases and the J segment 9 bases; nucleotides outside the gene matches: 3. Germline V gene data show CDR1 as DFQATT and CDR2 as SNEGSKA (reference sequence). CDR3 residues: CSARLAGVEQFF. The CDR3 DNA follows: TGCAGTGCACGACTAGCGGGAGTTGAGCAGTTCTTC.